This note documents a single T cell receptor (beta chain) sequence. The antigen remains unidentified. This specimen comes from a study of memory CD4+ T cells and cytomegalovirus serostatus. Overall study: Donors were healthy Belgian adults, under ten CMV seropositive and approximately 25 seronegative.

The germline V gene encodes CDR1 MNHNS and CDR2 SASEGT. The V and J ends lost 11 bases and 6 bases respectively, with 22 bases between them. The CDR3 is 15 amino acids. Single viable CD3+CD4+CD8-CD45RO+ cells were sorted as the memory CD4+ T cells. After thawing, CD4+ T cells were positively selected. Original data processing: After removing out-of-frame reads, over 2 million distinct TCRbeta sequences remained. Data came from immunoSEQ multiplex PCR; TCRdb stores just in-frame clones and leaves some out. The V and J calls and clone size were taken over from that table, and D and trimming were inferred from the DNA. The sample lists 38,000 or so clones, 79% seen once, with approximately 0.77% in the top ten. Study conclusions and caveats: CD4+ memory repertoires contained about two fifths of the roughly 160 reported CMV TCRbeta sequences.

The sequence was obtained from an adult in good health and CMV-seronegative. The gene calls are TRBV6-1 and TRBJ2-2; D not resolved. Specimen: memory CD4+ T cells from blood. Written as DNA, the CDR3 is TGTGCCCTAACGGATGAGAGACGAATTGCCGGGGAGCTGTTTTTT. Its translation is CALTDERRIAGELFF.